The clone carrying this TCR gamma chain qualifies as medium-sized. What it recognizes is unknown. The sample belongs to a study of gamma delta lymphoproliferative disorders and STAT genes. General study findings and limits: Control T cells likely spanned varied maturation stages, whereas leukemic cells were skewed toward terminal effectors.

The CDR3 contains 16 residues. The J segment lost 0 bases and the V segment lost 8 bases, leaving 10 bases of the junction unmatched. Genomic DNA from isolated PBMCs served as the sequencing template. Healthy adult blood donors, age- and sex-matched, served as controls. TCRdb re-analyzed the multiplex PCR reads via CATT. The repertoire has 4,000 to 5,000 gamma-chain clones, approximately 7.9% of them found once; the top ten carry under 3.5%. The sequencing input was blood. This chain links TRGV10 with TRGJP1. Assignment of the J gene here rests on matching the DNA to germline, because TCRdb gives none. TRGV10 is an ORF, with its function uncertain. The TCR was taken from a human donor in good health. CDR3 sequence: CAAWDYPYTTGWFKIF. The CDR3, as DNA: TGTGCTGCGTGGGATTACCCCTATACCACTGGTTGGTTCAAGATATTT.